Below are 8 T cell receptor beta chains sequenced from a single sample in a study of T cell changes during pregnancy in multiple sclerosis. TCRdb keeps only in-frame clones here, not all; method: immunoSEQ multiplex PCR. This table holds 50,000 or so clones, about 90% found once. The sample here was CD4+ T cells from peripheral blood mononuclear cells, taken after pregnancy. These receptors were obtained from a female donor in good health, enrolled as a control in a pregnancy study.

The rearrangement links TRBV6-6 to TRBJ2-1; TRBD1 agrees at 10 bases. After removal of 6 bases from V and 8 bases from J, the junction contained 10 bases not matched to a gene. There are 15 residues in the CDR3. Per the germline V gene, CDR1 is MNHNY and CDR2 is SVGAGI (reference sequence). CDR3 sequence reads: CASSQPRDRGHEQFF. The CDR3 DNA sequence: TGTGCCAGCAGCCAGCCGCGGGACAGGGGCCATGAGCAGTTCTTC.

The V and J genes are TRBV2 and TRBJ2-5; 7 bases line up with TRBD2. The CDR3 consists of 15 residues. From germline, CDR1 is SNHLY and CDR2 FYNNEI. V lost 4 bases, J lost 5 bases, and 10 bases stayed unmatched. CDR3 in DNA: TGTGCCAGCAGTGGATCACTAGCGACTGGGGAGACCCAGTACTTC. Its translation is CASSGSLATGETQYF.

This clone was recorded once. This chain links TRBV5-1 with TRBJ2-2; TRBD2 is a possible D gene (5 bases). This CDR3 comprises 17 residues. The V gene lost 0 bases and the J gene lost 4 bases, with 16 bases spanning the gap. Germline V gene data show CDR1 as SGHRS and CDR2 as YFSETQ. For the CDR3, the DNA is TGCGCCAGCAGCTTGGTGTCGGTAGCGTCGGGCACCGGGGAGCTGTTTTTT. It specifies CASSLVSVASGTGELFF.

V and J are TRBV6-5 and TRBJ2-3; D may be TRBD2 (5 bases). Between the trimmed V and J ends, which lost 2 bases and 1 base, there was a span of 10 bases. Germline CDR1 and CDR2: MNHEY and SVGAGI. This CDR3 spans 15 amino acids. CDR3 sequence: CASSYGSQGTDTQYF. The CDR3 nucleotides read TGTGCCAGCAGTTACGGGAGCCAGGGCACAGATACGCAGTATTTT.

The J gene is TRBJ1-3, the V gene TRBV6-1; no clear D gene. Germline CDR1 MNHNS, CDR2 SASEGT. Trimming took 2 bases from V and 0 from J, leaving 8 bases between them. The CDR3 contains 15 residues. The CDR3 protein is CASSERDFSGNTIYF. DNA for the CDR3: TGTGCCAGCAGTGAACGGGATTTCTCTGGAAACACCATATATTTT.

J is TRBJ1-2 and V is TRBV5-4, with D tentatively TRBD1 (6 bases). V gave up 4 bases and J gave up 6 bases, with 7 bases separating them. This CDR3 has 11 amino acids. In germline, CDR1 is SGHNT, CDR2 YYREEE (reference sequence). In nucleotides, the CDR3 is TGTGCCAGCAGCCAGGGGAATGGCTACACCTTC. It yields the protein CASSQGNGYTF.

The rearrangement uses TRBV7-9 and TRBJ1-1, with 10 bases that match TRBD1. Germline V gene lookup returns CDR1 SEHNR and CDR2 FQNEAQ (reference sequence). J lost 5 bases, V lost 4 bases, and 1 base had no gene match. This CDR3 comprises 13 residues. The DNA of the CDR3 is TGTGCCAGCAGCTGGGGACAGGGGACTGAAGCTTTCTTT. This gives the protein CASSWGQGTEAFF.

The V and J genes are TRBV30 and TRBJ1-1, with 8 positions matching TRBD1. The CDR3 spans 12 residues. With V trimmed by 3 bases and J by 8 bases, 5 bases remained unmatched. CDR1 GTSNPN and CDR2 SVGIG come from the germline V gene (reference sequence). CDR3 loop: CAWSQGAREAFF. The CDR3 DNA reads as TGTGCCTGGAGCCAGGGGGCGCGGGAAGCTTTCTTT.